Listed here is a single TCR beta chain. Authors' data handling: Amplification of reference gene primers provided the estimated nucleated cell counts. TCRdb's copy holds only in-frame clones and misses some; the assay was immunoSEQ multiplex PCR. V and J calls and clone size are as listed in that table; D and trimming were resolved from the DNA. Here the sample spans about 170,000 clones, 83% being singletons. The data were obtained in a study of blood T cell repertoires in COVID-19. Study-level background: The United States, Italy and Spain supplied acute and convalescent COVID-19 samples. From T cells, B-cell-depleted T cells, or PBMCs came the material, which was cDNA or gDNA.

This CDR3 is 15 amino acids long. The germline V gene has CDR1 SGHTA and CDR2 FQGNSA. V trimming: 3 bases; J trimming: 6 bases; junction bases outside the gene matches: 6. This clonotype was obtained from a woman of 80 years or more with acute or convalescent COVID-19. Sequenced sample: peripheral blood. The V call is TRBV7-2, the J call TRBJ2-3; 10 bases fit TRBD2. CDR3 amino acids: CASSFLAGGLDTQYF. CDR3 DNA: TGTGCCAGCAGCTTCTTAGCGGGGGGCCTTGATACGCAGTATTTT. Variable domain in full (rest from reference TRBV7-2 and TRBJ2-3): GAGVSQSPSNKVTEKGKDVELRCDPISGHTALYWYRQSLGQGLEFLIYFQGNSAPDKSGLPSDRFSAERTGGSVSTLTIQRTQQEDSAVYLCASSFLAGGLDTQYFGPGTRLTVL.